This is a list of T cell receptor beta chains from one sample in a study of CD8 T cells in Susac syndrome. A single record per CDR3 protein comes from TCRdb applying MiXCR to the immunoSEQ multiplex PCR reads. The sample lists about 210,000 distinct CDR3 sequences, approximately 93% seen once, with around 0.096% in the top ten. Input material: CD4+ T cells from PBMCs. The receptors originated from a human donor in good health. The CDR3 runs from the conserved cysteine through the conserved F or W. A D gene is named only where the DNA matches it firmly. Some rows have no size entry. The others give once, few or many, or a class for an expanded clone.

size: .
D: .
V: TRBV5-6
J: TRBJ2-3
length: 15
DNA: TGTGCCAGCAGCTTGGACAGGGTGGCCACAGATACGCAGTATTTT
CDR3: CASSLDRVATDTQYF

size: .
D: .
V: TRBV11-1
J: TRBJ2-6
length: 22
DNA: TGTGCCAGCAGCTTAGCGCGAAATCGTCGGAGGGCGAACCACTCTGGGGCCAACGTCCTGACTTTC
CDR3: CASSLARNRRRANHSGANVLTF

size: .
D: TRBD1
V: TRBV12-3/TRBV12-4
J: TRBJ1-2
length: 12
DNA: TGTGCCAGCAACACGGACAGGGATGGCTACACCTTC
CDR3: CASNTDRDGYTF

size: once
D: .
V: TRBV18
J: TRBJ1-4
length: 14
DNA: TGTGCCAGCTCACGAGCTTTAATGGATGAAAAACTGTTTTTT
CDR3: CASSRALMDEKLFF

size: .
D: .
V: TRBV6-6
J: TRBJ1-5
length: 15
DNA: TGTGCCAGCAGTTACCTGGTCGCGGAACGGCAGCCCCAGCATTTT
CDR3: CASSYLVAERQPQHF

size: once
D: .
V: TRBV6-1
J: TRBJ2-3
length: 15
DNA: TGTGCCAGCAGCCCCCCAAGGGCTCGGACAGATACGCAGTATTTT
CDR3: CASSPPRARTDTQYF

size: .
D: .
V: TRBV7-7
J: TRBJ2-2
length: 14
DNA: TGTGCTAGCAGCTTAGGCAGAGGGGCCGGGGAGCTGTTTTTT
CDR3: CASSLGRGAGELFF

size: .
D: TRBD1
V: TRBV18
J: TRBJ2-2
length: 14
DNA: TGTGCCAGCTCACCACCGACAGGGTCCGGGGAGCTGTTTTTT
CDR3: CASSPPTGSGELFF

size: .
D: .
V: TRBV5-1
J: TRBJ1-1
length: 13
DNA: TGCGCCAGCAGCCTGACAGTGACAAGTGAAGCTTTCTTT
CDR3: CASSLTVTSEAFF

size: few
D: TRBD2
V: TRBV18
J: TRBJ2-7
length: 15
DNA: TGTGCCAGCTCACCAACGACTAGCCTATCCTACGAGCAGTACTTC
CDR3: CASSPTTSLSYEQYF

size: .
D: .
V: TRBV20-1
J: TRBJ2-3
length: 14
DNA: TGCAGTGCTTCCCGGGCCGTAGCGAGAGATACGCAGTATTTT
CDR3: CSASRAVARDTQYF

size: .
D: TRBD1
V: TRBV28
J: TRBJ1-5
length: 14
DNA: TGTGCCAGCAGGACAGGGGGAAAGCATCAGCCCCAGCATTTT
CDR3: CASRTGGKHQPQHF

size: .
D: TRBD2
V: TRBV12-3/TRBV12-4
J: TRBJ2-2
length: 15
DNA: TGTGCCAGCAGCGTACTAGCGGGCGGCACCGGGGAGCTGTTTTTT
CDR3: CASSVLAGGTGELFF

size: .
D: .
V: TRBV7-2
J: TRBJ2-2
length: 16
DNA: TGTGCCAGCAGCTTAGGATCTGGGGCTGGTACCGGGGAGCTGTTTTTT
CDR3: CASSLGSGAGTGELFF

size: .
D: .
V: TRBV2
J: TRBJ1-1
length: 12
DNA: TGTGCCAGCAGTGGAGGGGGGATGATCGCTTTCTTT
CDR3: CASSGGGMIAFF

size: .
D: TRBD1
V: TRBV20-1
J: TRBJ2-2
length: 15
DNA: TGCAGTGCTGGGGGACAGGGCGACGACCCATGGGAGCTGTTTTTT
CDR3: CSAGGQGDDPWELFF

size: .
D: .
V: TRBV4-3
J: TRBJ1-2
length: 14
DNA: TGCGCCAGCAGCCAAGAAGTCGGGGGCTATGGCTACACCTTC
CDR3: CASSQEVGGYGYTF

size: .
D: TRBD1
V: TRBV6-1
J: TRBJ2-7
length: 14
DNA: TGTGCCAGCGAAATCGACAGGGCCTCCTACGAGCAGTACTTC
CDR3: CASEIDRASYEQYF

size: .
D: .
V: TRBV2
J: TRBJ2-7
length: 12
DNA: TGTGCCAGCAGTGTAGCCACCTACGAGCAGTACTTC
CDR3: CASSVATYEQYF

size: once
D: .
V: TRBV27
J: TRBJ1-2
length: 12
DNA: TGTGCCAGCAGACAAGGGGGTTTTGGCTACACCTTC
CDR3: CASRQGGFGYTF

size: .
D: .
V: TRBV20-1
J: TRBJ1-2
length: 14
DNA: TGCAGTGTCCCCCGGACAGCCCTCGGCTATGGCTACACCTTC
CDR3: CSVPRTALGYGYTF

size: .
D: .
V: TRBV20-1
J: TRBJ2-2
length: 18
DNA: TGCAGTGCTAGAGCGAGGATGGCAGGGATGAAGAAGTGGGGGGAGCTGTTTTTT
CDR3: CSARARMAGMKKWGELFF

size: .
D: .
V: TRBV7-2
J: TRBJ1-1
length: 14
DNA: TGTGCCAGCAGCTTAGTAACGGTAGGGACTGAAGCTTTCTTT
CDR3: CASSLVTVGTEAFF

size: .
D: .
V: TRBV29-1
J: TRBJ1-1
length: 13
DNA: TGCAGCGCTTCGCGCGGGGCGAACACTGAAGCTTTCTTT
CDR3: CSASRGANTEAFF

size: once
D: .
V: TRBV30
J: TRBJ1-6
length: 16
DNA: TGTGCCTGGGCCCCCGAATGGCAACGGCGGGGTTCACCCCTCCACTTT
CDR3: CAWAPEWQRRGSPLHF

size: .
D: .
V: TRBV29-1
J: TRBJ2-4
length: 14
DNA: TGCAGCGTGCGACATCTCTTGGCCAAAAACATTCAGTACTTC
CDR3: CSVRHLLAKNIQYF

size: .
D: .
V: TRBV7-2
J: TRBJ2-1
length: 15
DNA: TGTGCCAGCAGCTTAGAGAAGGGAGTAGGAAATGAGCAGTTCTTC
CDR3: CASSLEKGVGNEQFF

size: .
D: TRBD2
V: TRBV7-2
J: TRBJ2-2
length: 17
DNA: TGTGCCAGCAGCTGGGGCGGCGGGGGGGCCAGCGCCGGGGAGCTGTTTTTT
CDR3: CASSWGGGGASAGELFF

size: .
D: .
V: TRBV5-1
J: TRBJ1-2
length: 13
DNA: TGCGCCAGCAGCGTCGGGAAGAACTATGGCTACACCTTC
CDR3: CASSVGKNYGYTF